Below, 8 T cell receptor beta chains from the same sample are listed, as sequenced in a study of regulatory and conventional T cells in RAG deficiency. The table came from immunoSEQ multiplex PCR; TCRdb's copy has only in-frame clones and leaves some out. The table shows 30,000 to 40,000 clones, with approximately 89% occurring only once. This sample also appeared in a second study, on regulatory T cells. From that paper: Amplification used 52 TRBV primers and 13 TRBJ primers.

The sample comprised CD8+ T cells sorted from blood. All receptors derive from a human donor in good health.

CDR3 protein: CASRRDTEAFF. CDR3 nucleotides: TGTGCCAGCAGGCGGGACACTGAAGCTTTCTTT. The V gene is TRBV27, the J gene TRBJ1-1; D gene ambiguous. Per germline, CDR1 MNHEY and CDR2 SMNVEV (reference sequence). The V and J ends lost 6 bases and 3 bases respectively, with 5 bases between them. The CDR3 runs to 11 residues.

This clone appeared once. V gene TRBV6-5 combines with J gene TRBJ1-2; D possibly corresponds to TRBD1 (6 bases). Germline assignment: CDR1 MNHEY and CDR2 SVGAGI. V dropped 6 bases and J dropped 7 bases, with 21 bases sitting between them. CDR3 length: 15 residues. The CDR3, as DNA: TGTGCCAGCAGAAGCCTGCCAGGGGATCTGGGTGGCTACACCTTC. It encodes CASRSLPGDLGGYTF.

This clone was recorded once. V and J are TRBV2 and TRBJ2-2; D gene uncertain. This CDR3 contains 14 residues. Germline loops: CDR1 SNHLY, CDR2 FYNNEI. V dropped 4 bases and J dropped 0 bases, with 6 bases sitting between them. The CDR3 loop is CASSANANTGELFF. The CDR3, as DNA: TGTGCCAGCAGTGCCAACGCGAACACCGGGGAGCTGTTTTTT.

CDR3 amino acids: CASSGPNNKPLHF. The CDR3 DNA sequence: TGTGCCAGCAGCGGACCAAACAACAAACCCCTCCACTTT. The chain recombines TRBV7-6 with TRBJ1-6, with D uncertain. Trimming removed 5 bases at V and 12 bases at J, with 14 bases between. The CDR3 loop spans 13 amino acids. CDR1 SGHVS and CDR2 FNYEAQ come from the germline V gene.

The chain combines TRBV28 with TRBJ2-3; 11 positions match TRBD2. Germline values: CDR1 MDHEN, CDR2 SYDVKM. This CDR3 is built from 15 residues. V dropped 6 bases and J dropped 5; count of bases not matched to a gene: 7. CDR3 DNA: TGTGCCAGCAGGAAATTAGCGGGAGGGGGAGATACGCAGTATTTT. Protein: CASRKLAGGGDTQYF.

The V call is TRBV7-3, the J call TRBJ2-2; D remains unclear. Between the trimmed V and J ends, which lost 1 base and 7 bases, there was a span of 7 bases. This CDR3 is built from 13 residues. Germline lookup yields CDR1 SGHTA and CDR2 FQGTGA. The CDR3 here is CASSLISNGELFF. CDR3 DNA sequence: TGTGCCAGCAGCTTAATCAGTAACGGGGAGCTGTTTTTT.

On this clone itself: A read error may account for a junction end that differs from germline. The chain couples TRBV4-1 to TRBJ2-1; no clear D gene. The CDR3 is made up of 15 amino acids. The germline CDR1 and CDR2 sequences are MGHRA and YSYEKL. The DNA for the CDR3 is TGTGCCAGCAGCCAAAACTCTAGACGAAGCAATGAGCAGTTCTTC. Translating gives CASSQNSRRSNEQFF.

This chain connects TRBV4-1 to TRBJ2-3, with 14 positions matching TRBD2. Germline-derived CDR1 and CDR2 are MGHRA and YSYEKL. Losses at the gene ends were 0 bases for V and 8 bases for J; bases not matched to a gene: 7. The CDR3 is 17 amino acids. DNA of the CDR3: TGCGCCAGCAGCCAAGAACGGGGACTAGCGGGAGATAGTACGCAGTATTTT. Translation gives CASSQERGLAGDSTQYF.